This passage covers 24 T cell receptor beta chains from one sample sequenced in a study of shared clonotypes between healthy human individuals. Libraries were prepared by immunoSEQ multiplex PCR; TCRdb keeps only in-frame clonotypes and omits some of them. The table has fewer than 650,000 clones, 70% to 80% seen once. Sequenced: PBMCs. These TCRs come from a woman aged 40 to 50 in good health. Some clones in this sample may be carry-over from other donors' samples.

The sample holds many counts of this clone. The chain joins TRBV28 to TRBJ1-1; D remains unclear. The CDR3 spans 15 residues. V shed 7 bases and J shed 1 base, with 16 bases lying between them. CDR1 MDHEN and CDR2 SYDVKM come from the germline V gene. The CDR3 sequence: CASKPGAAGNTEAFF. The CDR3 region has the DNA TGTGCCAGCAAACCCGGCGCGGCAGGGAACACTGAAGCTTTCTTT.

CDR3 region: CASSLVLGRTTDTQYF. DNA of the CDR3: TGCGCCAGCAGCTTGGTTTTGGGACGCACAACAGATACGCAGTATTTT. The rearrangement uses TRBV5-1 and TRBJ2-3, with D perhaps matching TRBD1 or TRBD2 (5 bases each). Germline loops: CDR1 SGHRS, CDR2 YFSETQ. There are 16 residues in the CDR3. The V end was cut by 0 bases, the J end by 3 bases, with 14 bases between.

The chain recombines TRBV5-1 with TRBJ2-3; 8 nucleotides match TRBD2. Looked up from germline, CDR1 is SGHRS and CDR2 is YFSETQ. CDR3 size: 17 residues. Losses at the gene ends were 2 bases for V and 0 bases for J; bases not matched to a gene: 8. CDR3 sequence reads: CASSLGLAVFSTDTQYF. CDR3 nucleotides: TGCGCCAGCAGCTTAGGACTAGCAGTGTTTAGCACAGATACGCAGTATTTT.

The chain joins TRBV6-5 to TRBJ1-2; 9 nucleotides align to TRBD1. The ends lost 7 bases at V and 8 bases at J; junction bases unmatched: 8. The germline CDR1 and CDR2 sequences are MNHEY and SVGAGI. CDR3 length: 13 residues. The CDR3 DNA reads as TGTGCCAGCAACCGAGGACAGGGGAAGGGCTACACCTTC. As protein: CASNRGQGKGYTF.

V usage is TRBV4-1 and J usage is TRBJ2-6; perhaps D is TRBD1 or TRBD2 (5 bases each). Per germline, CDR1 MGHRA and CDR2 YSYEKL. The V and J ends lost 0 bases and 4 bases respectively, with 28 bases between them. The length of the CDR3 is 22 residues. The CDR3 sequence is CASSQESGGRGQLSWGANVLTF. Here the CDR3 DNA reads TGCGCCAGCAGCCAAGAAAGTGGGGGAAGGGGCCAGCTTTCTTGGGGGGCCAACGTCCTGACTTTC.

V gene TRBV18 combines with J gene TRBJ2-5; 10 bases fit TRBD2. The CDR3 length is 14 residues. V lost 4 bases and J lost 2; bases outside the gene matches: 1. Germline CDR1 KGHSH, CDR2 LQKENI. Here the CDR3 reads CASSLLAGQETQYF. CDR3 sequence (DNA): TGTGCCAGCTCACTACTAGCGGGGCAAGAGACCCAGTACTTC.

CDR3: CASSRGSGGSTDTQYF. The CDR3 nucleotides are TGTGCCAGCAGCCGTGGCTCCGGGGGTAGCACAGATACGCAGTATTTT. This chain links TRBV11-3 with TRBJ2-3; the D gene is possibly TRBD2 (6 bases). This CDR3 comprises 16 residues. Trimming took off 5 bases at V and 0 bases at J, with 15 bases between the two ends. Germline loops: CDR1 SGHNT, CDR2 YENEEA.

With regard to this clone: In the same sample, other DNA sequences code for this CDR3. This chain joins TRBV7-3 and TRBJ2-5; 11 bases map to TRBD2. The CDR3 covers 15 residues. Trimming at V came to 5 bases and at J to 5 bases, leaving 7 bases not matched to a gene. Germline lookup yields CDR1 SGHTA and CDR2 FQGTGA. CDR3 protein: CASSLSGRAGETQYF. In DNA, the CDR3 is TGTGCCAGCAGCCTTAGCGGGAGGGCCGGGGAGACCCAGTACTTC.

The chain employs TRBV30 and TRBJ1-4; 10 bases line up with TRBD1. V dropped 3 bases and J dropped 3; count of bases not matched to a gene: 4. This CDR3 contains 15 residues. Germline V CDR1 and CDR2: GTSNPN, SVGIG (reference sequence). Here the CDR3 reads CAWSLGQGANEKLFF. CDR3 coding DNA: TGTGCCTGGAGCCTTGGACAGGGGGCTAATGAAAAACTGTTTTTT.

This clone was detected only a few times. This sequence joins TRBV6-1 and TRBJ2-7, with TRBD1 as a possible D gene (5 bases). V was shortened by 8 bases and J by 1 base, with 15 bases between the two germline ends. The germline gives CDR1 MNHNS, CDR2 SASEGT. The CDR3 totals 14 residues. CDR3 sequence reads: CASSVTVSSYEQYF. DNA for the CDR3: TGTGCCAGCTCGGTGACAGTTTCATCCTACGAGCAGTACTTC.

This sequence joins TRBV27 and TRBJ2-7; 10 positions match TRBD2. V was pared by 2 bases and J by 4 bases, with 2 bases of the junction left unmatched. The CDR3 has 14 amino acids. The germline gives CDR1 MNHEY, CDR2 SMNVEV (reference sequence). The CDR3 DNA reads TGTGCCAGCAGTTTACAAGCGGGAGGGTACGAGCAGTACTTC. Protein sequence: CASSLQAGGYEQYF.

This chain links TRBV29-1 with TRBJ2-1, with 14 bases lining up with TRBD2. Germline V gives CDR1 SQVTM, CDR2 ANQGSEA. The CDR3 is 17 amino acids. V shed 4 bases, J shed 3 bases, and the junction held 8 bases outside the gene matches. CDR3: CSVAETSGRAGYNEQFF. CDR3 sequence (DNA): TGCAGCGTTGCCGAGACTAGCGGGAGGGCCGGCTACAATGAGCAGTTCTTC.

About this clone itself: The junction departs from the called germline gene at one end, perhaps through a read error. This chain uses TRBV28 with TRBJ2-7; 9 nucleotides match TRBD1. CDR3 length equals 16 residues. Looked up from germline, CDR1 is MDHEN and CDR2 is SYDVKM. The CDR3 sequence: CASSLRTGVRSGSPKF. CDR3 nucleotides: TGTGCCAGCAGTTTACGGACAGGGGTGAGGAGCGGTTCCCCCAAATTC.

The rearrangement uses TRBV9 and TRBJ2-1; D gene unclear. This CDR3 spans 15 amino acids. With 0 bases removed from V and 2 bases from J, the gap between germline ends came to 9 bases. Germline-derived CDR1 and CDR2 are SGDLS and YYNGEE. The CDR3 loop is CASSVGTGAYNEQFF. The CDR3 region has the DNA TGTGCCAGCAGCGTAGGAACGGGCGCCTACAATGAGCAGTTCTTC. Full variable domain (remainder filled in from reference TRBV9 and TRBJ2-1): DSGVTQTPKHLITATGQRVTLRCSPRSGDLSVYWYQQSLDQGLQFLIQYYNGEERAKGNILERFSAQQFPDLHSELNLSSLELGDSALYFCASSVGTGAYNEQFFGPGTRLTVL.

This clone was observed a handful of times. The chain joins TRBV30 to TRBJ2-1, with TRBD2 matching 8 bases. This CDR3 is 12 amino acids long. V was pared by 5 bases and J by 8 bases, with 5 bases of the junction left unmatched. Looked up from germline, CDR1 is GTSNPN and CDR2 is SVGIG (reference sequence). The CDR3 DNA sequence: TGTGCCTGGTCCGGGACTAGGGATGAGCAGTTCTTC. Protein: CAWSGTRDEQFF. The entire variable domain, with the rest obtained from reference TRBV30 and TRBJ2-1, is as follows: SQTIHQWPATLVQPVGSPLSLECTVEGTSNPNLYWYRQAAGRGLQLLFYSVGIGQISSEVPQNLSASRPQDRQFILSSKKLLLSDSGFYLCAWSGTRDEQFFGPGTRLTVL.

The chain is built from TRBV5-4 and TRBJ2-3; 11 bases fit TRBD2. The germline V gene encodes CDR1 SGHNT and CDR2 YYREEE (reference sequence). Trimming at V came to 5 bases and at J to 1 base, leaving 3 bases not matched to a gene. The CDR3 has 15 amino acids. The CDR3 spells CASRLAGGGTDTQYF. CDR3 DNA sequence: TGTGCCAGCAGATTAGCGGGAGGGGGCACAGATACGCAGTATTTT.

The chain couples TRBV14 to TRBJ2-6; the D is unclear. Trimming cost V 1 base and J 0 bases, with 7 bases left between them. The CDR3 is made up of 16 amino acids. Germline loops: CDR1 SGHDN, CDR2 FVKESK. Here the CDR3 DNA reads TGTGCCAGCAGCCAAGGGACGGGCTCTGGGGCCAACGTCCTGACTTTC. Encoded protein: CASSQGTGSGANVLTF.

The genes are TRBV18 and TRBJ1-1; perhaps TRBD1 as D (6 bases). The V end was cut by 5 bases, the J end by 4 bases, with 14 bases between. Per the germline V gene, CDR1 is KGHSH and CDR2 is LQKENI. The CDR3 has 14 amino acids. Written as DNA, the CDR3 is TGTGCCAGCTCAAACCCGGGACAAAGCACTGAAGCTTTCTTT. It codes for CASSNPGQSTEAFF.

CDR3 in amino acids: CASSLGDPTYEQYF. The CDR3 nucleotides read TGTGCCAGCAGCTTAGGGGACCCGACCTACGAGCAGTACTTC. The chain carries TRBV7-3 and TRBJ2-7, with D perhaps being TRBD1 or TRBD2 (5 bases each). This CDR3 contains 14 residues. The V and J ends lost 2 bases and 2 bases respectively, with 10 bases between them. CDR1 is SGHTA, CDR2 FQGTGA, per germline.

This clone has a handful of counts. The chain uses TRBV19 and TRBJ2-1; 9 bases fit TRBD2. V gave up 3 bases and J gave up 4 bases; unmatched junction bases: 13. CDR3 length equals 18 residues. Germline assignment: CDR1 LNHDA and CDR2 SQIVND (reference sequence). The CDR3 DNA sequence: TGTGCCAGTAGTATCGCCGGCGGGAGGGCCTCTAGGTACAATGAGCAGTTCTTC. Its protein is CASSIAGGRASRYNEQFF.

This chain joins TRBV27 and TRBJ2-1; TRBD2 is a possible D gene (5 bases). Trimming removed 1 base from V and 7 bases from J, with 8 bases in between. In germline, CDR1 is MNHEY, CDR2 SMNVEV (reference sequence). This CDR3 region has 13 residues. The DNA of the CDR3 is TGTGCCAGCAGTTTATTTCGGGATAATGAGCAGTTCTTC. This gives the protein CASSLFRDNEQFF.

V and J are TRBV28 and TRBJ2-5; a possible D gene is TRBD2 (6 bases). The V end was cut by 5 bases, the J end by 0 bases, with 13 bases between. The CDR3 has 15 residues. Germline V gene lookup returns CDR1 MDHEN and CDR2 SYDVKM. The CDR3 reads CASSPGDGYQETQYF. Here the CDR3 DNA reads TGTGCCAGCAGTCCGGGGGACGGATACCAAGAGACCCAGTACTTC.

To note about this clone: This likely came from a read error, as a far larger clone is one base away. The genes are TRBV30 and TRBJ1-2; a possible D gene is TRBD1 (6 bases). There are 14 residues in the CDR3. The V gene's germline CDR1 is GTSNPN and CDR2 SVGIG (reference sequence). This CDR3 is CAWRPPGQNYGHTF. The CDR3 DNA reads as TGTGCCTGGAGACCCCCTGGACAGAACTATGGCCACACCTTC.

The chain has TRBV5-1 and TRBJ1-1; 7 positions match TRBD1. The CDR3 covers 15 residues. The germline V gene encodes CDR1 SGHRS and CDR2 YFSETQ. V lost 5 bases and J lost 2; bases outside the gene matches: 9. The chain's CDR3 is CASSPRTGDNTEAFF. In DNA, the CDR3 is TGCGCCAGCAGTCCTAGGACAGGAGATAACACTGAAGCTTTCTTT.